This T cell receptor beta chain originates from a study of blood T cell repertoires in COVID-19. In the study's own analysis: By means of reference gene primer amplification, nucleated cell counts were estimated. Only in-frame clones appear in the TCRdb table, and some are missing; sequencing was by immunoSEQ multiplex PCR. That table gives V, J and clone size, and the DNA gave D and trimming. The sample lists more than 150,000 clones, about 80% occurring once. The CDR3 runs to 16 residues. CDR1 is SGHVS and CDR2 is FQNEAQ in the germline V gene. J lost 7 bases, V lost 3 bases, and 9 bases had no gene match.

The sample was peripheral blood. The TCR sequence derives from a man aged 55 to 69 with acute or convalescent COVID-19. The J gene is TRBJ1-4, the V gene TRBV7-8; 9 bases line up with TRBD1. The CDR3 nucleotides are TGTGCCAGCAGCTTCACCTCCGGGACAGGGTCTGAAAAACTGTTTTTT. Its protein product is CASSFTSGTGSEKLFF.